The subject of this entry is one T cell receptor (beta chain). The target antigen is unknown. The source of the sample is a study of cytomegalovirus exposure and HLA in healthy donors. Overall study context: From around 180 million T cells, an earlier analysis saw approximately 110 million unique TCR beta sequences.

The CDR3 consists of 12 residues. Germline values: CDR1 MDHEN, CDR2 SYDVKM. The ends lost 6 bases at V and 15 bases at J; junction bases unmatched: 7. PCR employed 60 Vbeta and 13 Jbeta primers. TCRdb's copy holds only in-frame clones and misses some; the assay was immunoSEQ multiplex PCR. The sample has 150,000 to 200,000 clones, over 80% seen once. Overall study findings and caveats: HLA restriction was apparent for most CMV-associated TCR beta chains in a later analysis. Listed as cytomegalovirus-associated were over 150 TCR beta chains. With later analysis, a missense DCLRE1C variant became linked to TCR beta V- and J-gene trimming.

The source of this sequence is a man aged 50-59 years in good health and CMV-seropositive. The chain carries TRBV28 and TRBJ2-1; 11 bases are a match to TRBD1. The sequenced sample consisted of PBMCs. CDR3 sequence reads: CASRDRGQRGFF. The CDR3 nucleotides are TGTGCCAGCAGGGACAGGGGGCAACGGGGGTTCTTC.